Shown below are 3 T cell receptor beta chains from a single sample sequenced in a study of OX40 agonist ivuxolimab in advanced cancers. Sequencing used immunoSEQ multiplex PCR; TCRdb keeps in-frame clones, though not all of them. The table includes approximately 90,000 clones, under 95% detected once. Sequencing was performed on CD4+ or CD8+ T cells sorted from blood, taken in a trial of the OX40 agonist ivuxolimab. The receptors shown here come from an adult with an advanced solid tumor such as melanoma, head and neck, liver or kidney cancer.

The rearrangement uses TRBV6-1 and TRBJ2-3; TRBD2 matches at 9 bases. Trimming removed 4 bases from V and 6 bases from J; junction bases left unmatched: 8. Per germline, CDR1 MNHNS and CDR2 SASEGT. The CDR3 has 15 amino acids. In DNA, the CDR3 is TGTGCCAGCAGTGGTGGAGCGGGAGGTTTGGATACGCAGTATTTT. Encoded protein: CASSGGAGGLDTQYF.

This clone appeared a single time. The gene calls are TRBV4-2 and TRBJ2-1; 10 bases align to TRBD2. The V and J ends lost 0 bases and 0 bases, in that order; junction bases with no gene match: 5. Germline V gene sequence: CDR1 LGHNA, CDR2 YNFKEQ. This CDR3 has 18 amino acids. The DNA for the CDR3 is TGTGCCAGCAGCCAAGAAACAGCGGGAGGGAGCTCCTACAATGAGCAGTTCTTC. Translated, it gives CASSQETAGGSSYNEQFF.

This chain joins TRBV20-1 and TRBJ2-3; D not certain. The ends were cut back, 7 bases at V and 4 bases at J, with 9 bases in the middle. CDR1 DFQATT and CDR2 SNEGSKA come from the germline V gene (reference sequence). This CDR3 contains 11 residues. CDR3 residues: CSVRSADTQYF. The CDR3 DNA follows: TGCAGTGTCAGATCTGCAGATACGCAGTATTTT.